The 24 T cell receptor beta chains presented below share a single source sample, sequenced in a study of blood T cell repertoires in COVID-19. Sequencing was performed with immunoSEQ multiplex PCR; in TCRdb, only in-frame clones are kept and a portion is missing. The sample holds roughly 320,000 clones; 70% to 90% are singletons and the top ten take approximately 7.6%. The sample was peripheral blood. The origin of the receptors is a human donor in a cohort sampled during active COVID-19.

This rearrangement joins TRBV30 to TRBJ2-3, with 8 bases that match TRBD1. The J segment lost 0 bases and the V segment lost 0 bases, leaving 14 bases of the junction unmatched. This CDR3 region has 19 residues. The germline V gene encodes CDR1 GTSNPN and CDR2 SVGIG (reference sequence). CDR3 residues: CAWSVPPQKTGGSTDTQYF. CDR3 sequence (DNA): TGTGCCTGGAGTGTACCCCCGCAAAAAACAGGGGGAAGCACAGATACGCAGTATTTT.

The rearrangement joins TRBV4-1 to TRBJ2-7, with 7 bases aligning to TRBD1. CDR1 is MGHRA, CDR2 YSYEKL, per germline. The CDR3 consists of 16 residues. The J segment lost 2 bases and the V segment lost 2 bases, leaving 9 bases of the junction unmatched. The CDR3 spells CASSQTTGTATYEQYF. The CDR3 bases are TGCGCCAGCAGCCAAACAACCGGGACAGCCACCTACGAGCAGTACTTC.

J is TRBJ1-1 and V is TRBV5-1, with 8 bases aligning to TRBD1. The CDR3 is made up of 14 amino acids. The junction had 3 bases not matched to a gene; V was cut back by 4 bases and J by 1 base. Per the germline V gene, CDR1 is SGHRS and CDR2 is YFSETQ. CDR3: CASSIGQGNTEAFF. The CDR3 region has the DNA TGCGCCAGCAGCATAGGACAGGGGAACACTGAAGCTTTCTTT.

The chain has TRBV7-3 and TRBJ1-3, with 8 positions matching TRBD1. J was trimmed by 4 bases and V by 6 bases; bases with no gene match: 8. CDR1 is SGHTA and CDR2 is FQGTGA in the germline V gene. This CDR3 has 15 residues. CDR3 sequence reads: CASSSGTGTGNTIYF. CDR3 nucleotides: TGTGCCAGCAGTTCCGGGACAGGCACCGGAAACACCATATATTTT. The whole variable domain, filled in from reference TRBV7-3 and TRBJ1-3, reads GAGVSQTPSNKVTEKGKYVELRCDPISGHTALYWYRQSLGQGPEFLIYFQGTGAADDSGLPNDRFFAVRPEGSVSTLKIQRTERGDSAVYLCASSSGTGTGNTIYFGEGSWLTVV.

This clone was observed a few times. The chain uses TRBV7-2 and TRBJ2-7, with 8 bases that match TRBD1. This CDR3 comprises 14 residues. Trimming at V came to 7 bases and at J to 4 bases, leaving 9 bases not matched to a gene. Germline CDR1 and CDR2: SGHTA and FQGNSA. The CDR3 sequence is CASKFGQGYYEQYF. The CDR3 coding sequence is TGTGCCAGCAAGTTTGGACAGGGTTATTACGAGCAGTACTTC.

Of note for this clone: Other DNA sequences in the same sample also yield this CDR3. V usage is TRBV12-3 or TRBV12-4 and J usage is TRBJ1-4, with D hard to call. Trimming shortened V by 6 bases and J by 8 bases, and 7 bases separated the two germline ends. The CDR3 runs 11 residues. The CDR3 region has the DNA TGTGCCAGCAGCCCGGGGGAAAAACTGTTTTTT. Residues: CASSPGEKLFF.

The chain joins TRBV7-8 to TRBJ2-2; the D gene is possibly TRBD1 (6 bases). Germline CDR1 and CDR2: SGHVS and FQNEAQ. V gave up 1 base and J gave up 2 bases, with 8 bases separating them. The CDR3 length is 15 residues. In DNA, the CDR3 is TGTGCCAGCAGCTTAGGGGGGCGCAACACCGGGGAGCTGTTTTTT. This codes for CASSLGGRNTGELFF. The full variable domain, its missing parts supplied by reference TRBV7-8 and TRBJ2-2, is GAGVSQSPRYKVAKRGQDVALRCDPISGHVSLFWYQQALGQGPEFLTYFQNEAQLDKSGLPSDRFFAERPEGSVSTLKIQRTQQEDSAVYLCASSLGGRNTGELFFGEGSRLTVL.

The chain is built from TRBV6-5 and TRBJ1-6, with 10 bases identical to TRBD1. The V and J ends lost 6 bases and 10 bases, in that order; junction bases with no gene match: 9. Germline CDR1 reads MNHEY; CDR2 reads SVGAGI. The CDR3 totals 15 residues. The CDR3 protein is CASRLGGQGLSPLHF. CDR3 nucleotides: TGTGCCAGCAGGCTAGGGGGACAGGGGCTCTCACCCCTCCACTTT.

The chain uses TRBV30 and TRBJ2-3; 9 nucleotides match TRBD2. CDR1 and CDR2 from the germline V gene are GTSNPN and SVGIG (reference sequence). This CDR3 comprises 15 residues. V shed 0 bases, J shed 5 bases, and the junction held 6 bases outside the gene matches. The CDR3 DNA follows: TGTGCCTGGAGTGTGCCAAGCGGGGGGTTAGATACGCAGTATTTT. Its translation is CAWSVPSGGLDTQYF.

This clone was detected once. The chain links TRBV30 to TRBJ1-6, with D unclear. The ends were cut back, 2 bases at V and 9 bases at J, with 14 bases in the middle. Germline V gene sequence: CDR1 GTSNPN, CDR2 SVGIG (reference sequence). CDR3 size: 14 residues. The CDR3 sequence: CAWSFGPSSSPLHF. The CDR3 bases are TGTGCCTGGAGTTTTGGGCCGTCCAGTTCACCCCTCCACTTT.

The rearrangement links TRBV19 to TRBJ2-7, with D perhaps TRBD1 (5 bases). V was shortened by 1 base and J by 5 bases, with 12 bases between the two germline ends. This CDR3 is 14 amino acids long. Germline-derived CDR1 and CDR2 are LNHDA and SQIVND (reference sequence). The CDR3 region is CASSIGQGVDEQYF. Written as DNA, the CDR3 is TGTGCCAGTAGTATAGGCCAGGGTGTTGACGAGCAGTACTTC.

This clone is a singleton in its sample. DNA of the CDR3: TGTGCCACCAGTGAAACAGGGCTCACCGGGGAGCTGTTTTTT. Protein sequence: CATSETGLTGELFF. The J gene is TRBJ2-2, the V gene TRBV24-1; D is perhaps TRBD1 (6 bases). The CDR3 totals 14 residues. Deletions cut 4 bases from V and 4 bases from J, with 9 bases between. Per germline, CDR1 KGHDR and CDR2 SFDVKD.

The chain joins TRBV10-1 to TRBJ1-3, with unresolved D. Germline V gene data show CDR1 as WNHNN and CDR2 as SYGVQD (reference sequence). There are 15 residues in the CDR3. V was clipped by 2 bases and J by 1 base, with 9 bases between them. The CDR3 loop reads CASSESPSSGNTIYF. The CDR3, as DNA: TGCGCCAGCAGTGAGAGTCCGAGTTCTGGAAACACCATATATTTT.

This clone was counted a few times. The chain is built from TRBV7-8 and TRBJ1-5, with a weak D call TRBD1 (6 bases). Germline V gene sequence: CDR1 SGHVS, CDR2 FQNEAQ. The CDR3 length is 16 residues. V was trimmed by 1 base and J by 5 bases, leaving 15 bases between them. This CDR3 reads CASSLVQRTVDQPQHF. CDR3 in DNA: TGTGCCAGCAGCTTAGTCCAGAGGACAGTAGATCAGCCCCAGCATTTT.

This clone was detected only a few times. This sequence joins TRBV29-1 and TRBJ2-7; tentatively, D is TRBD2 (7 bases). V was cut by 4 bases and J by 2 bases, with 12 bases left in between. The length of the CDR3 is 13 residues. Germline CDR1 is SQVTM and CDR2 is ANQGSEA. CDR3 sequence (DNA): TGCAGCGTTGGGAGGGGGGGCCCCTACGAGCAGTACTTC. Protein product: CSVGRGGPYEQYF.

This chain joins TRBV9 and TRBJ1-1; D is unclear. This CDR3 contains 14 residues. The germline V gene has CDR1 SGDLS and CDR2 YYNGEE. The V end lost 5 bases, the J end lost 0 bases, and 11 bases lay between the germline ends. Written as DNA, the CDR3 is TGTGCCAGCAGGGAGGGCGGAATGAACACTGAAGCTTTCTTT. Translated: CASREGGMNTEAFF.

The count of this clone is one. The chain combines TRBV6-5 with TRBJ2-7; tentative D call: TRBD1 (5 bases). V was pared by 2 bases and J by 5 bases, with 10 bases between. There are 13 residues in the CDR3. Germline V gene data show CDR1 as MNHEY and CDR2 as SVGAGI. The chain's CDR3 is CASSYRRAHEQYF. CDR3 DNA: TGTGCCAGCAGTTACCGCAGGGCCCACGAGCAGTACTTC.

The chain combines TRBV21-1 with TRBJ1-1; the table names TRBD1, a call not compared with the DNA. TRBV21-1 is described as a pseudogene. This CDR3 region has 22 residues. The DNA of the CDR3 is TGTGCCAGCAGCAGAAAGTCCGAAAGTTTCCGGGACAGGGGCCTCTATAGGGCTGAAGCTTTCTTT. Translation gives CASSRKSESFRDRGLYRAEAFF.

The rearrangement uses TRBV19 and TRBJ1-6; 8 bases match TRBD1. The CDR3 has 14 amino acids. J was trimmed by 5 bases and V by 6 bases; bases with no gene match: 3. Germline CDR1 reads LNHDA; CDR2 reads SQIVND (reference sequence). CDR3 amino acids: CASRVTGDNSPLHF. As DNA, the CDR3 is TGTGCCAGTAGAGTGACAGGGGATAATTCACCCCTCCACTTT.

The rearrangement joins TRBV5-6 to TRBJ1-1; a possible D gene is TRBD1 (5 bases). CDR3 length equals 15 residues. Germline CDR1 SGHDT, CDR2 YYEEEE. The germline V and J ends were trimmed by 2 bases and 3 bases, with 14 bases remaining between them. As DNA, the CDR3 is TGTGCCAGCAGCTTTCGGGGCAGGAGGGACACTGAAGCTTTCTTT. Amino acid sequence: CASSFRGRRDTEAFF.

V is TRBV18 and J is TRBJ1-2, with D perhaps TRBD1 (6 bases). Trimming took off 6 bases at V and 0 bases at J, with 17 bases between the two ends. The CDR3 covers 16 residues. Germline-derived CDR1 and CDR2 are KGHSH and LQKENI. Here the CDR3 reads CASSPTGIQANYGYTF. The DNA of the CDR3 is TGTGCCAGCTCGCCTACAGGGATACAAGCTAACTATGGCTACACCTTC.

The rearrangement links TRBV14 to TRBJ1-1; no clear D. Germline V gene lookup returns CDR1 SGHDN and CDR2 FVKESK. The CDR3 spans 13 residues. The V end lost 6 bases, the J end lost 2 bases, and 10 bases lay between the germline ends. This chain's CDR3 is CASSRTGNTEAFF. CDR3 nucleotides: TGTGCCAGCAGTCGGACGGGAAACACTGAAGCTTTCTTT.

This sequence joins TRBV4-1 and TRBJ2-7; TRBD1 agrees at 7 bases. The CDR3 is 13 residues long. Trimming cost V 5 bases and J 3 bases; bases outside gene matches: 4. Per the germline V gene, CDR1 is MGHRA and CDR2 is YSYEKL. The DNA for the CDR3 is TGCGCCAGCAGCAGAGGGACAGACTACGAGCAGTACTTC. This gives the protein CASSRGTDYEQYF.

The chain links TRBV19 to TRBJ1-1; D not resolved. The CDR3 is made up of 12 amino acids. Trimming stripped 4 bases from V and 5 bases from J, with 8 bases between. Germline CDR1 is LNHDA and CDR2 is SQIVND (reference sequence). This CDR3 is CASSTRRTEAFF. CDR3 DNA: TGTGCCAGTAGTACCAGAAGAACTGAAGCTTTCTTT.